This T cell receptor beta chain was sequenced during a study of post-analysis software for immune sequencing data. Whole-study results and caveats: Samples sharing a preparation batch grouped tightly together when assessed by F measure. Controls had lower frequencies than patients of a few TRBV segments, which included TRBV5-6, TRBV5-1 and TRBV20-1. Multiple sclerosis patients had significantly lower normalized Chao1 diversity than controls.

This clonotype was seen only a few times. Its cognate antigen is unknown. Presence of unique molecular identifiers characterized the TCR beta cDNA libraries. From roughly 1 to 10 million T cells, a few hundred thousand cDNA molecules were obtained. In TCRdb, the PCR reads were re-called with MiXCR into one record per CDR3 protein. The table has a few hundred thousand distinct CDR3 sequences, less than 35% seen once; the top ten hold 13%. This CDR3 contains 15 residues. Trimming cost V 5 bases and J 7 bases; bases outside gene matches: 10. Germline-derived CDR1 and CDR2 are DFQATT and SNEGSKA (reference sequence).

The sequenced sample was blood. This TCR was recovered from a girl between 5 and 17 years old with multiple sclerosis. V usage is TRBV20-1 and J usage is TRBJ2-1, with TRBD2 matching 11 bases. The chain's CDR3 is CSALAGTSGVNEQFF. CDR3 bases: TGCAGTGCTCTTGCCGGGACTAGCGGTGTGAATGAGCAGTTCTTC.